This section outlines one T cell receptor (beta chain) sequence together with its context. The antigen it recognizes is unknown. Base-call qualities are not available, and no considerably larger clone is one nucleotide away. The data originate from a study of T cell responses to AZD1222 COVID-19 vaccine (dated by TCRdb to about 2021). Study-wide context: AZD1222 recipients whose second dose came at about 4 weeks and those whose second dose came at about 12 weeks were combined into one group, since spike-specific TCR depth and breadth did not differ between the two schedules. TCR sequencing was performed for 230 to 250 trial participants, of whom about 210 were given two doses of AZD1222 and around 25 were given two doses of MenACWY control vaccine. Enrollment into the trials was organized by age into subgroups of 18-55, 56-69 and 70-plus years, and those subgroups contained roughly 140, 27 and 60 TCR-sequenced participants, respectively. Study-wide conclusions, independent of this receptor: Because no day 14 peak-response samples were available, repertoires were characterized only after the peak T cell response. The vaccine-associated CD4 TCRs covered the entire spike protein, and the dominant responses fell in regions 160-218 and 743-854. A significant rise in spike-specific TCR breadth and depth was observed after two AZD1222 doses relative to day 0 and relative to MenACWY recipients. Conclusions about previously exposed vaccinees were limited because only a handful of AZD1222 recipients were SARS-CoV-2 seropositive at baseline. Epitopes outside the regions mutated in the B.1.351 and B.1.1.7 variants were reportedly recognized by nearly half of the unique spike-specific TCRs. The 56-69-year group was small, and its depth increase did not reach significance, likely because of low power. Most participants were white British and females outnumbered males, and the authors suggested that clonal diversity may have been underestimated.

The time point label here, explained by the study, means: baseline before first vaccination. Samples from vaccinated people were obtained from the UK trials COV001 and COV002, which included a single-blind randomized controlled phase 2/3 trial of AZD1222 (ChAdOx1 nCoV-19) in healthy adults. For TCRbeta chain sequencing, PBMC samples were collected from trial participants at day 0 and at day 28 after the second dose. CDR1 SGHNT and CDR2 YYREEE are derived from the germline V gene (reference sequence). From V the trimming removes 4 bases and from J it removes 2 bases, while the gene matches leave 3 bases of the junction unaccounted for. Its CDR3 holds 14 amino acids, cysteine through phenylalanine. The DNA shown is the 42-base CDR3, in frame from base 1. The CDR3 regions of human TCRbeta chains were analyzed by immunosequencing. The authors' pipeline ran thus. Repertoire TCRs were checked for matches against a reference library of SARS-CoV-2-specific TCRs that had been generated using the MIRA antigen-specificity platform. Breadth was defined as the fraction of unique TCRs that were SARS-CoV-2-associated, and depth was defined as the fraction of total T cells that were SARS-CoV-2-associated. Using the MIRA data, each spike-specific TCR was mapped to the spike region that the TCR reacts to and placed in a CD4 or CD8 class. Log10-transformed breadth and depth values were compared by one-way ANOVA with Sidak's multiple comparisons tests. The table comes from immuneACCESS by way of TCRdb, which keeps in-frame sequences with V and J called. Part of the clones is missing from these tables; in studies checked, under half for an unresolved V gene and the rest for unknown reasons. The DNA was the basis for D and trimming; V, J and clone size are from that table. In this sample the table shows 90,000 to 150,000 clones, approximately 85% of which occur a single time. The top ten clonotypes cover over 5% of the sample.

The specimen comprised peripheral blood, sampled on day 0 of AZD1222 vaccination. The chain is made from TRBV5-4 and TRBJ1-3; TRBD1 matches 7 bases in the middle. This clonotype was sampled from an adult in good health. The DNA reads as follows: TGTGCCAGCAGCCGGACAGGTCCTGGAAACACCATATATTTT. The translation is CASSRTGPGNTIYF.